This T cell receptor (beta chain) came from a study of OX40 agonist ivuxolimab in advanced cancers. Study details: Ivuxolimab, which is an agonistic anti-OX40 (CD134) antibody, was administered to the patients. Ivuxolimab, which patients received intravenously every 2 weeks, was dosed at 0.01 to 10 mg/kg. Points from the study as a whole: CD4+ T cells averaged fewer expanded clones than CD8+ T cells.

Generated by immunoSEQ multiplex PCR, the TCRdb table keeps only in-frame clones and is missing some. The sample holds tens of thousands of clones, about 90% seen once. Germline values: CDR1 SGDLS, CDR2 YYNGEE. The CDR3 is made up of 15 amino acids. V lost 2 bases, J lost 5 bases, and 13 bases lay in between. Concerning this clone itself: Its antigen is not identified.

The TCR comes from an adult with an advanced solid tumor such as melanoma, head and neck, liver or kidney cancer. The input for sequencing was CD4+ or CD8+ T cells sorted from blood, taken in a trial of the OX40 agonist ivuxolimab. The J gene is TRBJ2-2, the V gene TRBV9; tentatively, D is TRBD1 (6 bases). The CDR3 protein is CASSVQTGITGELFF. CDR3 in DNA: TGTGCCAGCAGCGTGCAGACAGGAATTACCGGGGAGCTGTTTTTT. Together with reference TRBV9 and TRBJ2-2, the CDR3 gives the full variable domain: DSGVTQTPKHLITATGQRVTLRCSPRSGDLSVYWYQQSLDQGLQFLIQYYNGEERAKGNILERFSAQQFPDLHSELNLSSLELGDSALYFCASSVQTGITGELFFGEGSRLTVL.